Listed here are 20 T cell receptor beta chains from one sample, sequenced in a study of identical twins. TCRdb reanalysed the 5' RACE reads using MiXCR and keeps one entry per CDR3 protein. The table shows about 200,000 distinct CDR3 sequences, with roughly a tenth occurring only once. Sample: memory T cells sorted from blood. All receptors come from a man aged 50-60 years in good health.

The chain recombines TRBV2 with TRBJ1-1; D might be TRBD1 (6 bases). Germline V lookup: CDR1 SNHLY, CDR2 FYNNEI. V shed 4 bases and J shed 5 bases, with 11 bases lying between them. CDR3 length equals 13 residues. The CDR3 sequence is CASSAGDRTEAFF. In DNA form, the CDR3 reads TGTGCCAGCAGTGCAGGGGATAGGACTGAAGCTTTCTTT. The variable domain in full, completed from reference TRBV2 and TRBJ1-1, reads EPEVTQTPSHQVTQMGQEVILRCVPISNHLYFYWYRQILGQKVEFLVSFYNNEISEKSEIFDDQFSVERPDGSNFTLKIRSTKLEDSAMYFCASSAGDRTEAFFGQGTRLTVV.

As regards this clonotype: This sequence may be a read error, since a much larger clone differs from it by one base. This chain joins TRBV10-3 and TRBJ2-7; 10 bases match TRBD1. The CDR3 has 15 amino acids. Germline assignment: CDR1 ENHRY and CDR2 SYGVKD. Here the CDR3 DNA reads TGTGCCATCAGTGGGCGAGGGACAGGGGTCTACAAGCAGTACTTC. It yields the protein CAISGRGTGVYKQYF.

The CDR3 DNA reads TGTGCCAGCAGCTTATCCGTGACAGGGGGGTTCAATGAGCAGTTCTTC. Translating gives CASSLSVTGGFNEQFF. The chain is built from TRBV7-2 and TRBJ2-1; TRBD1 matches 9 bases. The CDR3 runs to 16 residues. Germline CDR1 reads SGHTA; CDR2 reads FQGNSA. V lost 2 bases, J lost 6 bases, and 8 bases stayed unmatched.

This chain connects TRBV10-3 to TRBJ2-2, with D perhaps matching TRBD1 (5 bases). The CDR3 length is 12 residues. V was shortened by 0 bases and J by 16 bases, with 12 bases between the two germline ends. Germline CDR1 reads ENHRY; CDR2 reads SYGVKD. The CDR3, as DNA: TGTGCCATCAGTGAGTCGCTGACAGCACAGTTTTTT. Its protein product is CAISESLTAQFF.

This clonotype was observed once. A much larger clone differs from this one at a single base, so this may be a read error. This rearrangement joins TRBV12-3 or TRBV12-4 to TRBJ1-5; no definite D call. The CDR3 has 14 residues. As DNA, the CDR3 is TGTGCCAGCAGTTCCCCGTGGAGCAATCAGCCCCCGCATTTT. It is translated as CASSSPWSNQPPHF.

This clonotype turned up a few times. CDR3 nucleotides: TGTGCCAGCAGTCCGGCCGGGACATCTTCCTCTGGGGCCAACGTCCTGACTTTC. It is translated as CASSPAGTSSSGANVLTF. The chain is built from TRBV28 and TRBJ2-6, with D perhaps matching TRBD1 (6 bases). The V end was cut by 5 bases, the J end by 0 bases, with 17 bases between. Germline V gene data show CDR1 as MDHEN and CDR2 as SYDVKM. The CDR3 is made up of 18 amino acids.

This clonotype has at least ten counts. The chain is built from TRBV29-1 and TRBJ2-1; maybe TRBD1 (6 bases). Germline V gene data show CDR1 as SQVTM and CDR2 as ANQGSEA. The CDR3 contains 13 residues. V was pared by 5 bases and J by 2 bases, with 10 bases between. This CDR3 reads CSVQGDTYNEQFF. CDR3 coding DNA: TGCAGCGTTCAAGGGGACACCTACAATGAGCAGTTCTTC.

The rearrangement joins TRBV15 to TRBJ2-1; the D gene could be TRBD1 or TRBD2 (6 bases each). This CDR3 comprises 16 residues. The germline CDR1 and CDR2 sequences are LNHNV and YYDKDF (reference sequence). Trimming stripped 3 bases from V and 5 bases from J, with 17 bases between. The DNA of the CDR3 is TGTGCCACCAGCAGCCGACAGGCTAGCGTAAACAATGAGCAGTTCTTC. It is translated as CATSSRQASVNNEQFF.

Here the CDR3 DNA reads TGTGCCAGCAGTTATTCCTCCGCAGGGGATCACAGCACAGATACGCAGTATTTT. It translates to CASSYSSAGDHSTDTQYF. The chain uses TRBV6-5 and TRBJ2-3; the D gene is possibly TRBD1 (6 bases). Germline values: CDR1 MNHEY, CDR2 SVGAGI. V was cut by 3 bases and J by 0 bases, with 19 bases left in between. The CDR3 runs to 18 residues.

The chain employs TRBV12-3 or TRBV12-4 and TRBJ2-1; no clear D. CDR3 size: 12 residues. V was cut by 7 bases and J by 10 bases, with 14 bases left in between. The CDR3 bases are TGTGCCAGCACTTGGACGTGGCGAGAGCAGTTCTTC. Amino acid sequence: CASTWTWREQFF.

This clonotype was picked up many times. The J gene is TRBJ2-7, the V gene TRBV20-1; D is undetermined. Trimming took off 3 bases at V and 2 bases at J, with 14 bases between the two ends. Germline V lookup: CDR1 DFQATT, CDR2 SNEGSKA (reference sequence). This CDR3 comprises 14 residues. CDR3 region: CSARTSVVPYEQYF. CDR3 DNA: TGCAGTGCTAGGACTTCTGTGGTCCCCTACGAGCAGTACTTC.

As for this clonotype: Since a much larger clone is just one base distant, this may be a read error. In nucleotides, the CDR3 is TGTGCCAGCAGTGCTACCGGGGCAGGGCGAGATACGCAGTATTTT. This sequence encodes CASSATGAGRDTQYF. The chain uses TRBV28 and TRBJ2-3; D could derive from TRBD1 or TRBD2 (5 bases each). Trimming took 5 bases from V and 5 from J, leaving 17 bases between them. Germline loops: CDR1 MDHEN, CDR2 SYDVKM. This CDR3 is 15 amino acids long.

The chain joins TRBV7-6 to TRBJ2-7, with 10 bases identical to TRBD1. Germline V CDR1 and CDR2: SGHVS, FNYEAQ. CDR3 length: 13 amino acids. The V and J ends lost 5 bases and 7 bases, in that order; junction bases with no gene match: 5. The DNA of the CDR3 is TGTGCCAGCAGCGGGACAGGGGTGGAAGAGCAGTACTTC. It codes for CASSGTGVEEQYF.

This chain joins TRBV27 and TRBJ2-7, with D possibly being TRBD2 (6 bases). This CDR3 has 16 amino acids. With 2 bases removed from V and 0 bases from J, the gap between germline ends came to 14 bases. The germline V gene has CDR1 MNHEY and CDR2 SMNVEV (reference sequence). DNA of the CDR3: TGTGCCAGCAGTTTAGAGGCGGGGCGTTCCTCCTACGAGCAGTACTTC. Residues: CASSLEAGRSSYEQYF.

This clonotype was detected only a few times. This rearrangement joins TRBV27 to TRBJ2-7, with D maybe TRBD2 (6 bases). Germline loops: CDR1 MNHEY, CDR2 SMNVEV (reference sequence). V was clipped by 0 bases and J by 3 bases, with 12 bases between them. The CDR3 is made up of 15 amino acids. The CDR3 bases are TGTGCCAGCAGTTTATCGGAGGGTCGTGGCTACGAGCAGTACTTC. This codes for CASSLSEGRGYEQYF.

Many counts were recorded for this clonotype. V and J are TRBV12-3 or TRBV12-4 and TRBJ2-5; no clear D gene. CDR3 length: 14 amino acids. The V and J ends lost 5 bases and 2 bases respectively, with 12 bases between them. CDR3 region: CASSRSPQQETQYF. The CDR3 region has the DNA TGTGCCAGCAGTCGGTCGCCCCAACAAGAGACCCAGTACTTC.

In nucleotides, the CDR3 is TGTGCCAGCAGTAGGACAGGGGTCACTGAAGCTTTCTTT. Protein: CASSRTGVTEAFF. J is TRBJ1-1 and V is TRBV6-2 or TRBV6-3; 9 bases match TRBD1. The germline gives CDR1 MNHEY, CDR2 SVGEGT. The CDR3 sequence is 13 residues long. Trimming cost V 5 bases and J 4 bases; bases outside gene matches: 2.

This clonotype was observed a handful of times. V gene TRBV15 combines with J gene TRBJ1-6; D is perhaps TRBD1 (6 bases). V lost 0 bases and J lost 12, with 12 bases in between. CDR3 length: 14 residues. Germline V lookup: CDR1 LNHNV, CDR2 YYDKDF (reference sequence). Here the CDR3 reads CATSRDPGAEPLHF. In DNA form, the CDR3 reads TGTGCCACCAGCAGAGATCCGGGGGCCGAACCCCTCCACTTT.

This clonotype was recorded many times. The chain couples TRBV29-1 to TRBJ2-5; 7 bases are shared with TRBD1. V dropped 4 bases and J dropped 4; count of bases not matched to a gene: 15. The CDR3 contains 16 residues. Germline CDR1 reads SQVTM; CDR2 reads ANQGSEA. The chain's CDR3 is CSVGGIGQVGGETQYF. The CDR3 DNA is TGCAGCGTTGGCGGAATCGGACAGGTCGGAGGAGAGACCCAGTACTTC.

The genes are TRBV9 and TRBJ2-1; 8 bases align to TRBD2. The J segment lost 4 bases and the V segment lost 2 bases, leaving 8 bases of the junction unmatched. CDR3 length: 16 residues. Germline-derived CDR1 and CDR2 are SGDLS and YYNGEE. CDR3 sequence: CASSVLGSGRYNEQFF. CDR3 bases: TGTGCCAGCAGCGTTCTAGGGAGCGGGAGATACAATGAGCAGTTCTTC.